The clone carrying this T cell receptor (beta chain) was recorded only once. Its antigen is unidentified. This sample was included in a study of cytomegalovirus exposure and HLA in healthy donors. Study outcomes and limitations: It was taken for granted in presence/absence analyses that sequencing depth across donors was roughly uniform. Diagnosis of cytomegalovirus status made by the classifier reportedly showed high specificity and sensitivity. TRBV6-2, TRBV6-3 and some other V segments were excluded as indistinguishable.

A multiplex PCR was run with 60 Vbeta primers and 13 Jbeta primers. Sequenced by immunoSEQ multiplex PCR; TCRdb stores in-frame clones only, minus some. The data contain 160,000 or so clones, about 78% of them singletons. The CDR3 spans 15 residues. The V end was cut by 6 bases, the J end by 3 bases, with 14 bases between. Germline values: CDR1 LNHDA, CDR2 SQIVND (reference sequence). The source material was PBMCs. The J gene is TRBJ1-4, the V gene TRBV19; a weak D match, TRBD1 (6 bases). This clonotype was sampled from a man between 35 and 55 years old in good health and CMV-seronegative. The CDR3 spells CASSRPGDSNEKLFF. Here the CDR3 DNA reads TGTGCCAGTAGCAGACCAGGGGATTCTAATGAAAAACTGTTTTTT.